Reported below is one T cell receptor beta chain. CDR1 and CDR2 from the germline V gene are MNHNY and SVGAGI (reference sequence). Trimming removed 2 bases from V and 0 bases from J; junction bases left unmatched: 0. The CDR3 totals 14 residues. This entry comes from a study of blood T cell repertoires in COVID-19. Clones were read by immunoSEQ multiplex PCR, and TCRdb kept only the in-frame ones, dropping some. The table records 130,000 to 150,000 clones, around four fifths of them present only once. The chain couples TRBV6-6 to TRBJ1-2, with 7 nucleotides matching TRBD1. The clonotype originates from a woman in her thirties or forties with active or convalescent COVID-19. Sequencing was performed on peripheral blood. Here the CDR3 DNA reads TGTGCCAGCAGTTACGGGACAGCTAACTATGGCTACACCTTC. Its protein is CASSYGTANYGYTF.